The TCR beta chain under discussion was sequenced for a study of Ad26.COV2.S vaccination and SARS-CoV-2 variants. Study at large: Enrolled in COV1001, the donor was in the Ad26.COV2.S trial arm, which received the vaccine.

As to treatment: some 20 received Ad26.COV2.S at low or high dose, single or two shots; five or six received placebo; per-sample allocation not given. Sample collection was performed on day 63 after the first vaccine or placebo injection. Measured with immunoSEQ multiplex PCR; TCRdb has only the in-frame clones, and not every one. The sample lists hundreds of thousands of clones, 89% occurring once. V was clipped by 5 bases and J by 7 bases, with 14 bases between them. CDR1 is SNHLY and CDR2 is FYNNEI in the germline V gene. The CDR3 loop spans 14 amino acids. This chain connects TRBV2 to TRBJ1-4; D is undetermined. Source: peripheral blood, taken in a trial of Ad26.COV2.S vaccine versus placebo. The clonotype comes from a person between 18 and 60 years old who received the Ad26.COV2.S COVID-19 vaccine or a placebo. As DNA, the CDR3 is TGTGCCAGCAGTTGGGTGGTTGACATTGAAAAACTGTTTTTT. Amino acid sequence: CASSWVVDIEKLFF.